Listed below are T cell receptor beta chains from one sample, sequenced in a study of T cell responses to AZD1222 COVID-19 vaccine. Clones were read by immunoSEQ multiplex PCR, and TCRdb kept only the in-frame ones, dropping some. The sample comprises about 98,000 clones, approximately 91% of which are singletons, and around 5.8% rests with the top ten. The sample here was peripheral blood, taken on day 0 of AZD1222 vaccination. The receptors come from an adult in good health. Each CDR3 is given without its conserved first and last residue. A D gene is named only where the DNA matches it firmly.

ASSLGRLNEQF | TRBJ2-1 | TRBV3-1/TRBV3-2 | NA
ASSRWGASFNEQF | TRBJ2-1 | TRBV5-4 | NA
ASSLLPTGDSNQPQH | TRBJ1-5 | TRBV5-1 | TRBD1
ASSWDRDNEQF | TRBJ2-1 | TRBV12-3/TRBV12-4 | TRBD1
ASSLAIQGTSEKLF | TRBJ1-4 | TRBV7-9 | NA
ASSPPGQGFHEQY | TRBJ2-7 | TRBV28 | TRBD1
ASSFQTGQSSYEQY | TRBJ2-7 | TRBV7-8 | NA
ASSPRDRITGEKLF | TRBJ1-4 | TRBV18 | TRBD1
ASSVGGGVQETQY | TRBJ2-5 | TRBV9 | NA
ASSQAHSTYEQY | TRBJ2-7 | TRBV4-1 | NA
ASSSGQGNENEKLF | TRBJ1-4 | TRBV11-3 | TRBD1
ASSPLTGGGNIQY | TRBJ2-4 | TRBV7-2 | TRBD1
ASSLASSATGELF | TRBJ2-2 | TRBV7-2 | NA
ASSSVGEQF | TRBJ2-1 | TRBV2 | NA
ASSIGPGRRTDTQY | TRBJ2-3 | TRBV19 | NA
ASPPQGGGNTEAF | TRBJ1-1 | TRBV28 | NA
SVDLTGNTF | TRBJ1-1 | TRBV29-1 | TRBD1
ASSERRSSGTGELF | TRBJ2-2 | TRBV6-1 | TRBD2
ASRPDRGEDIQY | TRBJ2-4 | TRBV5-4 | TRBD1
ASSQVAGIVEQF | TRBJ2-1 | TRBV14 | NA
AISGLAGGGNNEQF | TRBJ2-1 | TRBV10-3 | TRBD2
ASSSTPNQPQH | TRBJ1-5 | TRBV6-4 | NA
ASSYGLNLNTEAF | TRBJ1-1 | TRBV6-5 | NA
ASSSQGIGEAF | TRBJ1-1 | TRBV28 | NA
ASSPGVSTGELF | TRBJ2-2 | TRBV5-4 | NA
ASSFEIPGINQPQH | TRBJ1-5 | TRBV27 | NA
SALMGGSGYGYT | TRBJ1-2 | TRBV29-1 | NA
ASSYDRPANYGYT | TRBJ1-2 | TRBV7-8 | NA
ASSLGQGPDEQY | TRBJ2-7 | TRBV3-1/TRBV3-2 | TRBD1
ASSLQTSGRVF | TRBJ2-1 | TRBV7-3 | TRBD2
ASSSPGLAGQETQY | TRBJ2-5 | TRBV28 | TRBD2
ASSEGGSPLH | TRBJ1-6 | TRBV9 | NA
ASSSHKTANTGELF | TRBJ2-2 | TRBV7-9 | NA
ASSLSGRASYEQY | TRBJ2-7 | TRBV7-2 | TRBD2
ASSGIYSNQPQH | TRBJ1-5 | TRBV2 | NA
ASRDLNYGYT | TRBJ1-2 | TRBV28 | NA
ASKVTGGSYNEQF | TRBJ2-1 | TRBV7-9 | TRBD2
ASSPATAGTGVKNEQF | TRBJ2-1 | TRBV18 | TRBD1
ASSPPGTDTQY | TRBJ2-3 | TRBV7-9 | NA
ASSQASSSYNEQF | TRBJ2-1 | TRBV3-1/TRBV3-2 | NA
ASSLARRDRDFSNQPQH | TRBJ1-5 | TRBV7-9 | TRBD1